The rows below give T cell receptor beta chains drawn from one sample of a study of T cell responses to AZD1222 COVID-19 vaccine. The table came from immunoSEQ multiplex PCR; TCRdb's copy has only in-frame clones and leaves some out. This sample has about 120,000 clones, with roughly 89% found just once. The sequences come from peripheral blood, collected on day 0 of AZD1222 vaccination. These receptor sequences come from an adult in good health. CDR3s include the opening cysteine and the closing phenylalanine or tryptophan. A D gene is named only where the DNA matches it firmly. Size values are once, few and many counts, or a class for expanded clones, and some rows have none.

clone_size | d_call | j_call | v_call | cdr3_nt | cdr3_aa
- | - | TRBJ2-6 | TRBV15 | TGTGCCACCAGCCCCCAGGGGCAAGCTGGGGCCAACGTCCTGACTTTC | CATSPQGQAGANVLTF
- | - | TRBJ2-7 | TRBV5-1 | TGCGCCAGCAGCTTGGAGCAGGCGGTAAGGGAGCAGTACTTC | CASSLEQAVREQYF
many | TRBD2 | TRBJ2-3 | TRBV7-8 | TGTGCCAGCAGCTTAGGGAGTAGCGGGAGGGCCACAGATACGCAGTATTTT | CASSLGSSGRATDTQYF
- | - | TRBJ2-1 | TRBV18 | TGTGCCAGCTCAGAAGGACAGTACAATGAGCAGTTCTTC | CASSEGQYNEQFF
- | - | TRBJ1-4 | TRBV18 | TGTGCCAGCTCACCCCTCGGACACGCAACTAATGAAAAACTGTTTTTT | CASSPLGHATNEKLFF
once | - | TRBJ2-3 | TRBV5-1 | TGCGCCAGCACCAACACAGATACGCAGTATTTT | CASTNTDTQYF
once | - | TRBJ2-2 | TRBV6-1 | TGTGCCAGCAGTGACAGGGGAATGACCGGGGAGCTGTTTTTT | CASSDRGMTGELFF
- | - | TRBJ2-7 | TRBV10-3 | TGTGCCATCAGTGAGTCGGGTCAGACCTACGAGCAGTACTTC | CAISESGQTYEQYF
- | - | TRBJ1-1 | TRBV3-1/TRBV3-2 | TGTGCCAGCAGCCAAGAGTCAGGGGTCACTGAAGCTTTCTTT | CASSQESGVTEAFF
- | - | TRBJ2-7 | TRBV7-2 | TGTGCCAGCAGCTGGAGGAGGGGGCCCTACGAGCAGTACTTC | CASSWRRGPYEQYF
- | TRBD1 | TRBJ2-5 | TRBV5-1 | TGCGCCAGCAGCTTGGGCGGGACAGGGGGCCTAGAGACCCAGTACTTC | CASSLGGTGGLETQYF
- | - | TRBJ1-1 | TRBV7-9 | TGTGCCAGCAGTAGACACAACACTGAAGCTTTCTTT | CASSRHNTEAFF
- | - | TRBJ2-5 | TRBV7-6 | TGTGCCAGCAGCTTAGCGGCCGACCTAGAGACCCAGTACTTC | CASSLAADLETQYF
few | - | TRBJ1-3 | TRBV7-2 | TGTGCCAGCAGCGATGGACAGAGCTCTGGAAACACCATATATTTT | CASSDGQSSGNTIYF
- | - | TRBJ1-2 | TRBV7-2 | TGTGCCAGCAGCGTAGGGACATCAGGAGTCTATGGCTACACCTTC | CASSVGTSGVYGYTF
- | - | TRBJ1-1 | TRBV3-1/TRBV3-2 | TGTGCCAGCAGCCAAGGATTGAACACTGAAGCTTTCTTT | CASSQGLNTEAFF
- | - | TRBJ1-4 | TRBV29-1 | TGCAGCGTCGTACAGGCCGCGAATGAAAAACTGTTTTTT | CSVVQAANEKLFF
- | - | TRBJ1-1 | TRBV11-2 | TGTGCCAGCAGCTTAACGCCTTACTGGCAGGCAAAAAACTATGAAGCTTTCTTT | CASSLTPYWQAKNYEAFF
- | - | TRBJ1-2 | TRBV27 | TGTGCCAGCAGTAGCGGGGTGGAGGGCTACACCTTC | CASSSGVEGYTF
- | TRBD1 | TRBJ1-3 | TRBV5-8 | TGTGCCAGCAGCTTGACAGGGGGCTTGACGGGCACCATATATTTT | CASSLTGGLTGTIYF
- | TRBD1 | TRBJ1-5 | TRBV9 | TGTGCCAGCAGCCCGGGACAGGGGTCGTGGCAGCCCCAGCATTTT | CASSPGQGSWQPQHF
- | - | TRBJ1-2 | TRBV19 | TGTGCCAGTAGCTCCGATGGCGGCTATGGCTACACCTTC | CASSSDGGYGYTF
- | - | TRBJ1-6 | TRBV21-1 | TGTGCCAGCAGCCCAAGACGGTCACCCCTCCACTTT | CASSPRRSPLHF
- | TRBD2 | TRBJ2-7 | TRBV7-2 | TGTGCCAGCAGCTTAGGTGCTAGCGGGAACGAGCAGTACTTC | CASSLGASGNEQYF
- | - | TRBJ1-2 | TRBV6-5 | TGTGCCAGCAGTTACTCTTGGCGGGACTATGGCTACACCTTC | CASSYSWRDYGYTF